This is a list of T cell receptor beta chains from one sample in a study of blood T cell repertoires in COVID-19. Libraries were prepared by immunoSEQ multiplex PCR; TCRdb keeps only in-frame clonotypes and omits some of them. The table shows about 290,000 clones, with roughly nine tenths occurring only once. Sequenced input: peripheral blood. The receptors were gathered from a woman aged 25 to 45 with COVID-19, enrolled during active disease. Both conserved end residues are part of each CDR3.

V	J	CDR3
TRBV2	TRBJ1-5	CASSHGDSSQPQHF
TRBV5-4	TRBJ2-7	CASSLRSGGFYEQYF
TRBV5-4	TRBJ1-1	CASSFVTGRGIF
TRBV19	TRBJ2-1	CASSIWGQGTQNEQFF
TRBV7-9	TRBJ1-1	CASSLRQGTGEAFF
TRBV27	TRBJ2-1	CASSRDRGNEQFF
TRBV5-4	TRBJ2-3	CASSSRDIEADTQYF
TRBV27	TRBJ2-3	CASSLFVTSTDTQYF
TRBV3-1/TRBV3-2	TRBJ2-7	CASSQAALGGGDSYEQYF
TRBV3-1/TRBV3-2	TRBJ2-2	CASNRQGVGTGELFF
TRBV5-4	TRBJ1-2	CASSWPDSSYGYTF
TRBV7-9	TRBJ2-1	CASTITNNEQFF
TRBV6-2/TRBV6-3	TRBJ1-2	CASSSYSTSEGYTF
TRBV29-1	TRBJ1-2	CSVGWSHF
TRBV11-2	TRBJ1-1	CASSRWGAAGGVNTEAFF
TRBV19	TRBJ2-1	CASSISGGPNEQFF
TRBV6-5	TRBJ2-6	CATVSGANVLTF
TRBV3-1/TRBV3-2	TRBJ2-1	CASSQGSRGVLYYNEQFF
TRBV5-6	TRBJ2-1	CASSFGLAGAYNEQFF
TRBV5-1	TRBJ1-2	CASSLDGRGYSYGYTF
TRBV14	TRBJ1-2	CASSPSPGYSGYTF
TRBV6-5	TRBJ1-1	CASFLNTEAFF
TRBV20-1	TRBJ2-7	CSARGGGVQYF
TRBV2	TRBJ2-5	CASSVEETQYF
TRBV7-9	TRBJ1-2	CASSTPGGSNYGYTF
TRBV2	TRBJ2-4	CASRPGEESENIQYF
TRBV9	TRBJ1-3	CASSVDRDTIYF
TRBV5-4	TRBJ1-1	CASSLEGGGTEAFF
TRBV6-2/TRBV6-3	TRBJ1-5	CASSYRARYSNQPQHF
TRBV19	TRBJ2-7	CASSMVEGYEQYF
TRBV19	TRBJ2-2	CASKQGGGTGELFF
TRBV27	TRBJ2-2	CASSLGVVAGPTGELFF
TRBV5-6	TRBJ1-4	CASTQGGNEKLFF
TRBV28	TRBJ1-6	CASSLWSSSYNSPLHF
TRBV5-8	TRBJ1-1	CASSPGQGANTEAFF
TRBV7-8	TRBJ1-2	CASSFPGSGGYGYTF
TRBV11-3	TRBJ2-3	CASSPGLEDTQYF
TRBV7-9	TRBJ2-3	CASSYRTDTQYF
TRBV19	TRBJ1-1	CASSIRGNTEAFF
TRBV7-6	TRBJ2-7	CASSPSGQYYEQYF
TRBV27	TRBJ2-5	CASRRTGSRYEETQYF
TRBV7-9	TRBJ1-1	CASSSRQGSDTEAFF
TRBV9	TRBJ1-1	CASSVGGVNTEAFF
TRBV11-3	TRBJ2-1	CASSFQRHNEQFF
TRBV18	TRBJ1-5	CASSPGVGGQPQHF
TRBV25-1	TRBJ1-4	CASSESEHHAGDEKLFF